Described below is a single T cell receptor (beta chain) sequence and its context. Source study methods: For nucleated cells, counts were estimated from reference gene primer amplification. Using immunoSEQ multiplex PCR, the repertoire was profiled, and TCRdb retains in-frame clones only, with some absent. The V and J calls and the clone size are those of that table, but D and trimming were determined from the DNA. The sample has some 180,000 clones, about 70% seen once. These data are taken from a study of blood T cell repertoires in COVID-19. Across the whole study: COVID-19 samples from acute and convalescent phases originated in the United States, Italy and Spain. Sample material is recorded as cDNA or gDNA derived from T cells, B-cell-depleted T cells, or PBMCs.

The sample was peripheral blood. This sequence originates from a woman aged 50 to 65 with active or convalescent COVID-19.

CDR3 sequence (DNA): TGTGCCAGCAGTGAACGAGGGGGGACAGCTGAAGCTTTCTTT. Its protein is CASSERGGTAEAFF. The V call is TRBV2, the J call TRBJ1-1, with TRBD1 matching over 7 bases. Germline V gene lookup returns CDR1 SNHLY and CDR2 FYNNEI. Losses at the gene ends were 2 bases for V and 6 bases for J; bases not matched to a gene: 6. CDR3 size: 14 residues.